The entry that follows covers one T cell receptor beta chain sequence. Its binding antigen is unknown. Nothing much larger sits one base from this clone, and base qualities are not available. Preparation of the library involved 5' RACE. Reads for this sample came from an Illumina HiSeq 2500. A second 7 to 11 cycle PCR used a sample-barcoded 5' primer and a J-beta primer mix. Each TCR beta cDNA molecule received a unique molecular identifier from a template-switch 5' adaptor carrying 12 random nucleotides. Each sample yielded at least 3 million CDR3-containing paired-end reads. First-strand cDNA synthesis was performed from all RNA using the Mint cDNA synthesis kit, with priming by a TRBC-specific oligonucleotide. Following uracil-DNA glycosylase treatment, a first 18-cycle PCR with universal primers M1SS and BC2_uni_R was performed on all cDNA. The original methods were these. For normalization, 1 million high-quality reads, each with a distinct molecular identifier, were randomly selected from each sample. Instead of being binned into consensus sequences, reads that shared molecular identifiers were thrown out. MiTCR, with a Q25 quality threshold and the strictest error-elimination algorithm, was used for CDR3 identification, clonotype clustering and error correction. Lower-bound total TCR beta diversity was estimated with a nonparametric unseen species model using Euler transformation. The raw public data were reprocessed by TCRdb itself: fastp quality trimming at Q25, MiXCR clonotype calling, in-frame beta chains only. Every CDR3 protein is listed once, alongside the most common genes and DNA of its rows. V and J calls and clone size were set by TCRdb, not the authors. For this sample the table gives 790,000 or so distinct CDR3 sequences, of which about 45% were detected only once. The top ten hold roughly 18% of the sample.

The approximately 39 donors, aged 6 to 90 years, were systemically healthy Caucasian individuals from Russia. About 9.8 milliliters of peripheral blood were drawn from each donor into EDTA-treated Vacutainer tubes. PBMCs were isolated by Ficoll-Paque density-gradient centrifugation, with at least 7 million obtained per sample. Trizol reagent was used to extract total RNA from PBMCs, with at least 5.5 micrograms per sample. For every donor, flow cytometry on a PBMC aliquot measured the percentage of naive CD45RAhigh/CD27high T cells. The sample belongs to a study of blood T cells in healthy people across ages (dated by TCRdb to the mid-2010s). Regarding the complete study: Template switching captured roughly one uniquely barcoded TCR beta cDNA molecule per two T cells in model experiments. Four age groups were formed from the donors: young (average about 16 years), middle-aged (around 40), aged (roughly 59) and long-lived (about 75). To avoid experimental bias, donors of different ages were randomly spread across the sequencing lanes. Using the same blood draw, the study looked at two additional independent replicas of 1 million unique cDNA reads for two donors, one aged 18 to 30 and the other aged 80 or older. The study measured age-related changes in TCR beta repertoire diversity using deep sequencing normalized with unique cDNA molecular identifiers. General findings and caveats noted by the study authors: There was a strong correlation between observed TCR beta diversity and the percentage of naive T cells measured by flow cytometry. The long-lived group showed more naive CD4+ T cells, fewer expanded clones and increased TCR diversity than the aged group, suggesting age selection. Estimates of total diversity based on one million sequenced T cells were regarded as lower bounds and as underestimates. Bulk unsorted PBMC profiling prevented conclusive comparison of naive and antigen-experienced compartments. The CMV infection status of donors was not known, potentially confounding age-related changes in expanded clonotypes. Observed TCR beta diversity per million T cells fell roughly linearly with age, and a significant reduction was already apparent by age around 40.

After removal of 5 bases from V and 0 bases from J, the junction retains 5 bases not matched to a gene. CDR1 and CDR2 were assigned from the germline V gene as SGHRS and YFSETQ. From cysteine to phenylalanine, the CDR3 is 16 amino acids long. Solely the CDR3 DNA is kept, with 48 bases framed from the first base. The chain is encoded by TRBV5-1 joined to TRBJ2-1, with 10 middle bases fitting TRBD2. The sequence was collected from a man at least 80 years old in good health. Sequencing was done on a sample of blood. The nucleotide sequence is TGCGCCAGCAGGGTAGGACTAGCGGACTCCTACAATGAGCAGTTCTTC. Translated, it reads CASRVGLADSYNEQFF.